Presented here are 20 T cell receptor beta chains from one specimen sequenced in a study of T-cell reconstitution after alpha-beta-depleted transplantation in children (dated by TCRdb to the mid-2010s). The treatment or condition label here, explained by the study, means: allogeneic hematopoietic cell transplantation with graft depleted of TCRalphabeta T cells and CD19 B cells. Receptors were amplified or captured by PCR. The sequencing machine was an Illumina HiSeq 2500. TCR libraries were prepared with molecular barcoding, using unique molecular identifiers to normalize TCRbeta repertoire quantification. In-frame beta chains were kept once TCRdb had trimmed the public reads at Q25 with fastp and called clones with MiXCR. Merged by CDR3 protein, the rows form single entries marked with the most common genes and DNA. The sample table shows 200,000 or so distinct CDR3 sequences, and 7.5% to 9.5% are seen once. The top ten hold 35% to 45% of the sample.

The source was PBMCs, mostly from graft donor cells, collected 360 days after TCRalphabeta/CD19-depleted stem cell transplant. Receptors were obtained from a male patient between 2 and 9 years old who had a stem cell transplant for acute myeloid leukemia, so the T cells may come from the graft donor.

The rearrangement uses TRBV13 and TRBJ2-3; 9 bases match TRBD1. Germline trimming cut 1 base from V and 2 bases from J; bases unmatched to any gene: 7. Germline V gene sequence: CDR1 PRHDT, CDR2 FYEKMQ (reference sequence). CDR3 length: 17 amino acids. This CDR3 reads CASSLAGDRVLTDTQYF. The CDR3 DNA reads TGTGCCAGCAGCTTAGCCGGGGACAGGGTCCTCACAGATACGCAGTATTTT.

There are a few counts of this clonotype. A junction boundary mismatches the germline segment, possibly from a read error. This sequence joins TRBV2 and TRBJ2-3; the match to TRBD2 covers 7 bases. Per germline, CDR1 SNHLY and CDR2 FYNNEI. This CDR3 has 15 amino acids. CDR3 sequence reads: CASSEVPRGGRNRIF. In DNA, the CDR3 is TGTGCCAGCAGTGAAGTACCAAGAGGCGGGAGAAATCGTATCTTT.

This clonotype has a handful of counts. The chain has TRBV12-3 or TRBV12-4 and TRBJ1-1; 7 bases map to TRBD1. V lost 2 bases, J lost 5 bases, and 5 bases stayed unmatched. CDR3 length equals 14 residues. CDR3 in DNA: TGTGCCAGCAGTTTATTCCAGGGGGGGACTGAAGCTTTCTTT. Translating it yields CASSLFQGGTEAFF.

V gene TRBV7-3 combines with J gene TRBJ2-1, with D perhaps being TRBD1 or TRBD2 (5 bases each). CDR3 length: 15 amino acids. The V gene lost 1 base and the J gene lost 2 bases, with 9 bases spanning the gap. The germline gives CDR1 SGHTA, CDR2 FQGTGA. The CDR3 sequence is CASSLNRDPYNEQFF. In DNA form, the CDR3 reads TGTGCCAGCAGCTTAAACCGGGACCCCTACAATGAGCAGTTCTTC.

This clonotype was found many times. This rearrangement joins TRBV6-5 to TRBJ1-3; D gene uncertain. CDR3 length: 17 amino acids. Germline V gene data show CDR1 as MNHEY and CDR2 as SVGAGI. V gave up 0 bases and J gave up 0 bases, with 12 bases separating them. CDR3 bases: TGTGCCAGCAGTTACTCGAGAAGGACTTCCTCTGGAAACACCATATATTTT. Protein sequence: CASSYSRRTSSGNTIYF.

The table lists this clonotype with many counts. The V and J genes are TRBV9 and TRBJ2-1, with D tentatively TRBD2 (5 bases). Germline CDR1 and CDR2: SGDLS and YYNGEE. Trimming shortened V by 0 bases and J by 2 bases, and 12 bases separated the two germline ends. This CDR3 spans 16 amino acids. CDR3 nucleotide sequence: TGTGCCAGCAGCGTAGAACGCGGGTCACCCTACAATGAGCAGTTCTTC. It specifies CASSVERGSPYNEQFF.

The rearrangement joins TRBV4-2 to TRBJ2-1; 7 positions agree with TRBD2. CDR1 and CDR2 (germline): LGHNA, YNFKEQ. V shed 4 bases and J 4 bases; nucleotides not matched to a gene: 16. This CDR3 comprises 18 residues. In DNA, the CDR3 is TGTGCCAGCAGCCCGGGGCTCCTGGGAGGGCCGGGGTACAATGAGCAGTTCTTC. Translation gives CASSPGLLGGPGYNEQFF.

The chain uses TRBV18 and TRBJ2-3; 7 bases align to TRBD2. This CDR3 region has 15 residues. The junction had 4 bases not matched to a gene; V was cut back by 4 bases and J by 0 bases. CDR1 and CDR2 from the germline V gene are KGHSH and LQKENI. CDR3 sequence (DNA): TGTGCCAGCTCACAGAAGCGGGGTAGCACAGATACGCAGTATTTT. Amino acid sequence: CASSQKRGSTDTQYF.

The V gene is TRBV5-1, the J gene TRBJ1-2; D unresolved. V was shortened by 3 bases and J by 4 bases, with 22 bases between the two germline ends. Germline V gives CDR1 SGHRS, CDR2 YFSETQ. CDR3 length equals 17 residues. CDR3 amino acids: CASSSPLDPKSGYGYTF. The CDR3 nucleotides are TGCGCCAGCAGCTCTCCACTTGACCCGAAGTCGGGCTATGGCTACACCTTC.

This clonotype was counted between two and nine times. The chain has TRBV10-3 and TRBJ2-1; D is possibly TRBD2 (7 bases). Trimming removed 4 bases from V and 1 base from J, with 14 bases in between. CDR3 length: 16 amino acids. Per germline, CDR1 ENHRY and CDR2 SYGVKD. The CDR3 sequence: CAISGQGGGSYNEQFF. The DNA for the CDR3 is TGTGCCATCAGTGGCCAAGGGGGGGGGTCCTACAATGAGCAGTTCTTC.

The sample holds a few counts of this clonotype. The V call is TRBV20-1, the J call TRBJ1-3, with 7 bases that match TRBD1. With 3 bases clipped from V and 5 bases from J, the junction kept 7 bases outside the gene matches. CDR1 is DFQATT, CDR2 SNEGSKA, per germline (reference sequence). This CDR3 is built from 14 residues. The CDR3 sequence is CSARSGGKRNTIYF. The CDR3 DNA reads TGCAGTGCTAGGTCAGGGGGAAAGAGAAACACCATATATTTT.

At least ten counts were recorded for this clonotype. At one end, the junction sequence differs from germline, possibly due to a read error. This chain joins TRBV20-1 and TRBJ2-1; D is ambiguous. This CDR3 has 10 residues. The germline CDR1 and CDR2 sequences are DFQATT and SNEGSKA (reference sequence). CDR3 nucleotides: TGCAGTGCTAGAATGGGGATGGATTGGTTC. Amino acid sequence: CSARMGMDWF.

This rearrangement joins TRBV5-1 to TRBJ2-7; D perhaps matches TRBD2 (6 bases). The CDR3 spans 18 residues. In germline, CDR1 is SGHRS, CDR2 YFSETQ. The germline V and J ends were trimmed by 0 bases and 0 bases, with 19 bases remaining between them. The CDR3 spells CASSLAGTLGVSSYEQYF. The CDR3 nucleotides are TGCGCCAGCAGCTTGGCCGGGACTCTCGGTGTTAGCTCCTACGAGCAGTACTTC.

This clonotype was seen only a few times. The J gene is TRBJ1-1, the V gene TRBV20-1; D uncertain. The V end was cut by 6 bases, the J end by 2 bases, with 7 bases between. Germline V gene lookup returns CDR1 DFQATT and CDR2 SNEGSKA (reference sequence). The CDR3 has 11 residues. The DNA of the CDR3 is TGCAGTGCCCCCAGTAACACTGAAGCTTTCTTT. It is translated as CSAPSNTEAFF.

The chain joins TRBV20-1 to TRBJ1-2, with 10 bases aligning to TRBD1. This CDR3 is built from 21 residues. The germline gives CDR1 DFQATT, CDR2 SNEGSKA (reference sequence). The ends lost 0 bases at V and 0 bases at J; junction bases unmatched: 19. The CDR3 here is CSARDLGRTGGSIAPNYGYTF. The DNA for the CDR3 is TGCAGTGCTAGAGATCTCGGAAGGACAGGGGGATCGATAGCCCCTAACTATGGCTACACCTTC.

This chain uses TRBV3-1 with TRBJ1-3; TRBD1 is a possible D gene (5 bases). The CDR3 extends over 18 amino acids. In germline, CDR1 is LGHDT, CDR2 YNNKEL (reference sequence). Trimming cost V 0 bases and J 0 bases, with 15 bases left between them. The CDR3 protein is CASSQDRSGAYSGNTIYF. In DNA, the CDR3 is TGTGCCAGCAGCCAAGACCGCTCCGGGGCCTACTCTGGAAACACCATATATTTT.

The table lists this clonotype with many counts. The genes are TRBV7-2 and TRBJ1-2; no definite D call. This CDR3 contains 14 residues. The germline V gene encodes CDR1 SGHTA and CDR2 FQGNSA. V lost 0 bases, J lost 0 bases, and 5 bases lay in between. The CDR3, as DNA: TGTGCCAGCAGCTTAGCCACCTCTAACTATGGCTACACCTTC. As protein: CASSLATSNYGYTF.

In its sample, this clonotype was seen many times. This CDR3 is CSVASGSEQYF. CDR3 sequence (DNA): TGCAGCGTTGCAAGCGGGAGTGAGCAGTACTTC. The V call is TRBV29-1, the J call TRBJ2-7; 8 bases match TRBD2. The length of the CDR3 is 11 residues. Per germline, CDR1 SQVTM and CDR2 ANQGSEA. V lost 4 bases, J lost 7 bases, and 3 bases stayed unmatched.

This clonotype has at least ten counts. The CDR3: CASSADRGIYEQYF. DNA for the CDR3: TGTGCCAGCAGCGCGGACAGGGGGATCTACGAGCAGTACTTC. This chain joins TRBV12-3 or TRBV12-4 and TRBJ2-7; 10 bases agree with TRBD1. V was pared by 6 bases and J by 3 bases, with 5 bases of the junction left unmatched. The CDR3 runs to 14 residues.

This clonotype was seen ten or more times. The chain uses TRBV10-3 and TRBJ2-2; 11 bases are a match to TRBD2. The germline CDR1 and CDR2 sequences are ENHRY and SYGVKD. V shed 3 bases and J 4 bases; nucleotides not matched to a gene: 4. This CDR3 has 16 residues. CDR3 sequence: CAISDSSGRTTGELFF. The CDR3 DNA is TGTGCCATCAGTGATTCTAGCGGGAGGACCACCGGGGAGCTGTTTTTT.